The sequence of this T cell receptor (beta chain) was determined in a study of T cells after yellow fever vaccination. This clonotype was seen a handful of times. Its specificity is not known. TCRdb called the 5' RACE reads again in MiXCR, with one record for every CDR3 protein. The sample consists of hundreds of thousands of distinct CDR3 sequences, about 12% of them appearing once. Findings and caveats of the study: Researchers cautioned that FACS-sorted repertoires could harbor abundant clonotypes contaminating from the bulk population. Only a minor proportion of clonotypes was detected across both CD4 and CD8 compartments. Post-booster repertoires contained most primary-vaccination clones again (roughly 95% CD4, around 88% CD8).

The CDR3 length is 13 residues. CDR1 is LNHDA and CDR2 is SQIVND in the germline V gene (reference sequence). V gave up 6 bases and J gave up 3 bases; unmatched junction bases: 2. The chain recombines TRBV19 with TRBJ2-5; 9 bases fit TRBD1. The material was PBMCs, obtained on the day of the yellow fever booster vaccination. This sequence originates from a man aged 30-40 years who received the YFV17D yellow fever vaccine. In DNA, the CDR3 is TGTGCCAGTAGCTGGGACAGGGAAGAGACCCAGTACTTC. It encodes CASSWDREETQYF.